This T cell receptor (beta chain) was found in a study of Ad26.COV2.S vaccination and SARS-CoV-2 variants. Study-level findings and limits: Vaccine recipients posted higher spike-specific TCR breadth than their placebo counterparts.

This clone was detected only once. Its specificity is not known. The length of the CDR3 is 15 residues. The V gene end was trimmed by 1 base and the J gene end by 6 bases; junction bases not matched to a gene: 8. Germline assignment: CDR1 LGHDT and CDR2 YNNKEL (reference sequence). Treatment indicated: around 19 received Ad26.COV2.S at low or high dose, single or two shots; about five received placebo; per-sample allocation not given. The study sampled participants on day 63 after the first vaccine or placebo injection. Generated by immunoSEQ multiplex PCR, the TCRdb table keeps only in-frame clones and is missing some. The sample carries approximately 450,000 clones, 90% recorded once.

The TCR originated in a person between 18 and 65 years old who received the Ad26.COV2.S COVID-19 vaccine or a placebo. The source was peripheral blood, collected in a trial of Ad26.COV2.S vaccine versus placebo. The chain carries TRBV3-1 (or the pseudogene TRBV3-2) and TRBJ2-7, with 8 nucleotides matching TRBD2. CDR3 DNA sequence: TGTGCCAGCAGCCAAGCCGGGACTAGAGGAGGCGAGCAGTACTTC. This gives the protein CASSQAGTRGGEQYF.